The next 29 T cell receptor beta chains were all read from a single sample in a study of control samples from healthy donors and cancer patients. Only in-frame clones appear in the TCRdb table, and some are missing; sequencing was by immunoSEQ multiplex PCR. The data contain around 130,000 clones, under 90% of them singletons. The sample comprised PBMCs. These receptors all come from a man in his forties or fifties with head and neck cancer.

The chain has TRBV5-1 and TRBJ2-7; 13 bases are shared with TRBD2. The trim removed 0 bases at V and 3 bases at J, leaving 3 bases unmatched. The CDR3 is made up of 16 amino acids. Germline V gives CDR1 SGHRS, CDR2 YFSETQ. This CDR3 is CASSLGGLAGYYEQYF. The CDR3 DNA is TGCGCCAGCAGCTTGGGGGGACTAGCGGGGTACTACGAGCAGTACTTC. Complete variable domain (other parts from reference TRBV5-1 and TRBJ2-7): KAGVTQTPRYLIKTRGQQVTLSCSPISGHRSVSWYQQTPGQGLQFLFEYFSETQRNKGNFPGRFSGRQFSNSRSEMNVSTLELGDSALYLCASSLGGLAGYYEQYFGPGTRLTVT.

The chain recombines TRBV7-2 with TRBJ2-7; 7 bases are shared with TRBD2. This CDR3 is 14 amino acids long. Trimming took 1 base from V and 3 from J; bases not matched to a gene: 3. The germline V gene encodes CDR1 SGHTA and CDR2 FQGNSA. The CDR3 is CASSLDGGSYEQYF. As DNA, the CDR3 is TGTGCCAGCAGCTTAGACGGGGGGAGCTACGAGCAGTACTTC.

The CDR3 nucleotides read TGTGCCTTCGAAGGGTGCCCTGGTGGGGGGGGGAACTACAATGAGCAGTTCTTC. Its translation: CAFEGCPGGGGNYNEQFF. This chain joins TRBV10-3 and TRBJ2-1; TRBD2 matches at 7 bases. Germline trimming cut 11 bases from V and 3 bases from J; bases unmatched to any gene: 22. The CDR3 runs to 18 residues. Germline loops: CDR1 ENHRY, CDR2 SYGVKD.

The V call is TRBV10-3, the J call TRBJ1-2, with 10 bases aligning to TRBD1. CDR1 and CDR2 from the germline V gene are ENHRY and SYGVKD. V dropped 4 bases and J dropped 3; count of bases not matched to a gene: 5. The CDR3 has 15 residues. The CDR3 sequence is CAISAGQGVDYGYTF. The CDR3 coding sequence is TGTGCCATCAGTGCCGGACAGGGGGTGGACTATGGCTACACCTTC.

The CDR3 reads CASSLYLGGPGETQYF. The CDR3 DNA reads TGTGCCAGCAGCTTATACCTCGGGGGCCCGGGAGAGACCCAGTACTTC. V usage is TRBV11-3 and J usage is TRBJ2-5; D possibly uses TRBD1 or TRBD2 (6 bases each). CDR1 and CDR2 from the germline V gene are SGHNT and YENEEA. This CDR3 is built from 16 residues. V dropped 2 bases and J dropped 4 bases, with 17 bases sitting between them. The full variable domain, rest sourced from reference TRBV11-3 and TRBJ2-5, is EAGVVQSPRYKIIEKKQPVAFWCNPISGHNTLYWYLQNLGQGPELLIRYENEEAVDDSQLPKDRFSAERLKGVDSTLKIQPAELGDSAVYLCASSLYLGGPGETQYFGPGTRLLVL.

V usage is TRBV5-1 and J usage is TRBJ2-1; TRBD2 matches at 11 bases. V lost 1 base, J lost 3 bases, and 3 bases stayed unmatched. The CDR3 has 16 residues. Germline values: CDR1 SGHRS, CDR2 YFSETQ. DNA for the CDR3: TGCGCCAGCAGCTTGCGGCTAGCGGGGGGCTACAATGAGCAGTTCTTC. It specifies CASSLRLAGGYNEQFF. Looking up the rest from reference TRBV5-1 and TRBJ2-1 gives the full variable domain: KAGVTQTPRYLIKTRGQQVTLSCSPISGHRSVSWYQQTPGQGLQFLFEYFSETQRNKGNFPGRFSGRQFSNSRSEMNVSTLELGDSALYLCASSLRLAGGYNEQFFGPGTRLTVL.

This clone came up once. CDR3 DNA: TGTGCCAGCAGTGAACAATACAATGAGCAGTTCTTC. Protein product: CASSEQYNEQFF. V usage is TRBV25-1 and J usage is TRBJ2-1; D call uncertain. The CDR3 extends over 12 amino acids. Germline V gene sequence: CDR1 MGHDK, CDR2 SYGVNS. V was trimmed by 2 bases and J by 4 bases, leaving 3 bases between them. Combining the CDR3 with reference TRBV25-1 and TRBJ2-1 gives the whole variable domain EADIYQTPRYLVIGTGKKITLECSQTMGHDKMYWYQQDPGMELHLIHYSYGVNSTEKGDLSSESTVSRIRTEHFPLTLESARPSHTSQYLCASSEQYNEQFFGPGTRLTVL.

The J gene is TRBJ1-5, the V gene TRBV24-1, with no clear D. Germline V CDR1 and CDR2: KGHDR, SFDVKD. The CDR3 runs 14 residues. Trimming cost V 5 bases and J 6 bases, with 13 bases left between them. CDR3 protein: CATSGLGSVQPQHF. The CDR3 nucleotides are TGTGCCACCAGTGGTTTAGGTTCGGTTCAGCCCCAGCATTTT.

This clone was detected once. The chain uses TRBV9 and TRBJ2-1; possibly TRBD2 for D (6 bases). V lost 0 bases and J 4 bases, leaving 11 bases between the germline ends. The germline gives CDR1 SGDLS, CDR2 YYNGEE. The CDR3 extends over 15 amino acids. The CDR3 DNA is TGTGCCAGCAGCGTAGATAGCGGTAGTTACAATGAGCAGTTCTTC. It translates to CASSVDSGSYNEQFF.

The rearrangement uses TRBV5-1 and TRBJ1-4; D might be TRBD1 (6 bases). CDR3 length equals 16 residues. CDR1 SGHRS and CDR2 YFSETQ come from the germline V gene. Trimming stripped 0 bases from V and 8 bases from J, with 17 bases between. CDR3 loop: CASSLAGGAYVEKLFF. Here the CDR3 DNA reads TGCGCCAGCAGCTTGGCGGGGGGCGCGTACGTGGAAAAACTGTTTTTT. Looking up the rest from reference TRBV5-1 and TRBJ1-4 gives the full variable domain: KAGVTQTPRYLIKTRGQQVTLSCSPISGHRSVSWYQQTPGQGLQFLFEYFSETQRNKGNFPGRFSGRQFSNSRSEMNVSTLELGDSALYLCASSLAGGAYVEKLFFGSGTQLSVL.

The V gene is TRBV11-2, the J gene TRBJ2-2; 10 bases align to TRBD1. Germline-derived CDR1 and CDR2 are SGHAT and FQNNGV. V lost 5 bases to trimming and J lost 5 bases; unmatched junction nucleotides: 11. This CDR3 has 17 residues. CDR3 nucleotides: TGTGCCAGCAGCCCTGCAGTCGGGACAGGGGCAACCGGGGAGCTGTTTTTT. The encoded protein is CASSPAVGTGATGELFF.

The rearrangement uses TRBV27 and TRBJ2-1; perhaps TRBD1 as D (5 bases). This CDR3 has 13 amino acids. The ends were cut back, 10 bases at V and 4 bases at J, with 14 bases in the middle. Germline V gene data show CDR1 as MNHEY and CDR2 as SMNVEV (reference sequence). The CDR3 loop reads CATQRAGYNEQFF. The CDR3 DNA is TGTGCCACCCAACGGGCAGGGTACAATGAGCAGTTCTTC.

The V and J genes are TRBV10-1 and TRBJ2-1, with D maybe TRBD2 (5 bases). Trimming pared 6 bases from V and 3 bases from J, leaving 12 bases between. There are 14 residues in the CDR3. Germline V lookup: CDR1 WNHNN, CDR2 SYGVQD (reference sequence). CDR3 in amino acids: CASSWTSNYNEQFF. The CDR3 DNA reads as TGCGCCAGCAGCTGGACTTCCAACTACAATGAGCAGTTCTTC.

In this sample, this clone turned up a few times. V usage is TRBV29-1 and J usage is TRBJ2-7, with D tentatively TRBD1 (6 bases). This CDR3 contains 15 residues. Germline V gene data show CDR1 as SQVTM and CDR2 as ANQGSEA. The V end lost 4 bases, the J end lost 0 bases, and 16 bases lay between the germline ends. The CDR3 reads CSVVPNDRSSYEQYF. The CDR3 DNA follows: TGCAGCGTTGTCCCTAATGACAGGAGCTCCTACGAGCAGTACTTC.

This clone showed up just once. V is TRBV11-1 and J is TRBJ2-7, with D possibly matching TRBD2 (6 bases). Germline-derived CDR1 and CDR2 are SGHAT and FQDESV (reference sequence). CDR3 length: 15 residues. The ends were cut back, 4 bases at V and 9 bases at J, with 22 bases in the middle. The CDR3 coding sequence is TGTGCCAGCAGCTCCCGGGACTCCCCCCGGGAATGGCAGTACTTC. As protein: CASSSRDSPREWQYF.

The chain couples TRBV27 to TRBJ2-7; 11 bases are a match to TRBD2. Germline V gene data show CDR1 as MNHEY and CDR2 as SMNVEV (reference sequence). The CDR3 covers 14 residues. The ends lost 5 bases at V and 11 bases at J; junction bases unmatched: 11. The CDR3 DNA follows: TGTGCCAGCAGTATCGGGACTAGCGGCACCCCGGAGTACTTC. It translates to CASSIGTSGTPEYF.

On this clone itself: One end of the junction does not line up with germline, which may come from a read error. This chain links TRBV29-1 with TRBJ1-2, with 7 bases lining up with TRBD1. Looked up from germline, CDR1 is SQVTM and CDR2 is ANQGSEA. The CDR3 loop spans 14 amino acids. The CDR3 region is CSVEGGQFNYGYTF. The CDR3 bases are TGCAGCGTAGAAGGGGGACAGTTTAACTATGGCTACACCTTC.

V is TRBV3-1 (or the pseudogene TRBV3-2) and J is TRBJ1-5; 9 bases are shared with TRBD1. Germline assignment: CDR1 LGHDT and CDR2 YNNKEL (reference sequence). The CDR3 runs to 15 residues. V lost 6 bases and J lost 6; bases outside the gene matches: 9. The CDR3 nucleotides read TGTGCCAGCAGTACCGGGACAGGGTATGCTCAGCCCCAGCATTTT. Translating it yields CASSTGTGYAQPQHF.

The V gene is TRBV7-2, the J gene TRBJ2-7; the D gene is possibly TRBD2 (5 bases). V was trimmed by 2 bases and J by 4 bases, leaving 9 bases between them. Germline CDR1 reads SGHTA; CDR2 reads FQGNSA. CDR3 length equals 13 residues. The CDR3 sequence: CASSLQRGYEQYF. For the CDR3, the DNA is TGTGCCAGCAGCTTACAACGGGGTTACGAGCAGTACTTC. The whole variable domain, filled in from reference TRBV7-2 and TRBJ2-7, reads GAGVSQSPSNKVTEKGKDVELRCDPISGHTALYWYRQSLGQGLEFLIYFQGNSAPDKSGLPSDRFSAERTGGSVSTLTIQRTQQEDSAVYLCASSLQRGYEQYFGPGTRLTVT.

This clone was detected once. The chain employs TRBV6-5 and TRBJ1-4; D not certain. Germline values: CDR1 MNHEY, CDR2 SVGAGI. The CDR3 is 14 residues long. V lost 8 bases to trimming and J lost 2 bases, with 12 bases between them. CDR3 in DNA: TGTGCCAGCGTTACGGGAGCCACTAATGAAAAACTGTTTTTT. Translation gives CASVTGATNEKLFF.

The chain has TRBV29-1 and TRBJ2-1; TRBD2 is a possible D gene (6 bases). The CDR3 is 16 amino acids. V was shortened by 1 base and J by 0 bases, with 13 bases between the two germline ends. Per germline, CDR1 SQVTM and CDR2 ANQGSEA. The CDR3 sequence: CSVEGTGTVSYNEQFF. CDR3 sequence (DNA): TGCAGCGTTGAAGGAACCGGGACTGTCTCCTACAATGAGCAGTTCTTC.

This clone was counted a single time. The J gene is TRBJ1-3, the V gene TRBV5-8; D is unclear. Germline CDR1 and CDR2: SGHTS and YDEGEE. Trimming stripped 0 bases from V and 0 bases from J, with 10 bases between. The CDR3 totals 16 residues. CDR3 bases: TGTGCCAGCAGCTTGGAAGTGTTGAGCTCTGGAAACACCATATATTTT. Protein product: CASSLEVLSSGNTIYF.

The gene calls are TRBV20-1 and TRBJ2-7, with 9 bases that match TRBD2. The CDR3 spans 15 residues. Looked up from germline, CDR1 is DFQATT and CDR2 is SNEGSKA (reference sequence). After removal of 3 bases from V and 1 base from J, the junction contained 7 bases not matched to a gene. CDR3 in amino acids: CSASPRLAVSYEQYF. CDR3 DNA: TGCAGTGCTAGTCCTAGACTAGCGGTTTCCTACGAGCAGTACTTC.

The chain recombines TRBV5-5 with TRBJ2-1, with D possibly being TRBD1 or TRBD2 (6 bases each). Trimming took off 2 bases at V and 2 bases at J, with 11 bases between the two ends. The CDR3 runs 15 residues. Germline V gene lookup returns CDR1 SGHKS and CDR2 YYEKEE (reference sequence). DNA for the CDR3: TGTGCCAGCAGCTTCGTGAGGGGGGCCTACAATGAGCAGTTCTTC. Its translation is CASSFVRGAYNEQFF.

The chain employs TRBV19 and TRBJ2-3; D gene unclear. CDR3 length: 15 amino acids. The V end was cut by 3 bases, the J end by 4 bases, with 14 bases between. Germline V gives CDR1 LNHDA, CDR2 SQIVND (reference sequence). The CDR3 here is CASSISASGPDTQYF. CDR3 bases: TGTGCCAGTAGTATCAGTGCCTCCGGGCCAGATACGCAGTATTTT.

The CDR3 nucleotides read TGTGCCATCAAAACTTCCCTCTCCTACGAGCAGTACTTC. Its translation is CAIKTSLSYEQYF. V gene TRBV10-3 combines with J gene TRBJ2-7; D unclear. V was shortened by 7 bases and J by 0 bases, with 10 bases between the two germline ends. The CDR3 spans 13 residues. Germline V CDR1 and CDR2: ENHRY, SYGVKD.

The rearrangement joins TRBV6-2 or TRBV6-3 to TRBJ2-4; D could derive from TRBD1 or TRBD2 (6 bases each). Trimming removed 0 bases at V and 7 bases at J, with 10 bases between. The germline V gene encodes CDR1 MNHEY and CDR2 SVGEGT. The CDR3 loop spans 14 amino acids. The CDR3 DNA reads as TGTGCCAGCAGTTACTCACCGGGGGCGAACATTCAGTACTTC. It encodes CASSYSPGANIQYF.

This rearrangement joins TRBV6-5 to TRBJ1-5, with a weak D call TRBD1 (5 bases). The germline V gene has CDR1 MNHEY and CDR2 SVGAGI. Trimming left V 7 bases short and J 0 bases short, with 13 bases between. The CDR3 length is 15 residues. CDR3 sequence reads: CASKNRLNSNQPQHF. The CDR3 region has the DNA TGTGCCAGCAAAAACAGGCTAAATAGCAATCAGCCCCAGCATTTT.

A note on this clone: The junction differs from germline at one of its ends, possibly a read error. The J gene is TRBJ2-7, the V gene TRBV28, with 9 bases aligning to TRBD1. The CDR3 spans 13 residues. Per the germline V gene, CDR1 is MDHEN and CDR2 is SYDVKM. The CDR3 reads CAGSPGQGDEQYF. The CDR3 coding sequence is TGTGCCGGCAGTCCGGGACAGGGAGACGAGCAGTACTTC.